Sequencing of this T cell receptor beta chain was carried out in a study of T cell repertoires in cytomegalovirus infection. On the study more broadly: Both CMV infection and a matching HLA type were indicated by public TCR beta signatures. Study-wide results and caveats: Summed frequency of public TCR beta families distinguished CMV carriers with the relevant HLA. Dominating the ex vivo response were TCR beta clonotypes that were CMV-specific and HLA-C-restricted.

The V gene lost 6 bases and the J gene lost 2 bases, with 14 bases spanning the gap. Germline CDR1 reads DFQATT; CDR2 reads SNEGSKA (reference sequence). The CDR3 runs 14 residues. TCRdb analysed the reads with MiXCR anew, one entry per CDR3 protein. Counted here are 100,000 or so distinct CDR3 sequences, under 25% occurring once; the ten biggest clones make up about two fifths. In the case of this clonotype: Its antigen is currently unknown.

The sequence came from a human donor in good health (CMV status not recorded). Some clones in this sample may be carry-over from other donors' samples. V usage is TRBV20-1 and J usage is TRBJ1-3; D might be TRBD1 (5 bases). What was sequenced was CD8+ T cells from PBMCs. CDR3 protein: CSAGGGSAGNTIYF. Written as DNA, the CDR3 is TGCAGTGCCGGGGGAGGAAGTGCTGGAAACACCATATATTTT.